The next 28 T cell receptor beta chains were all read from a single sample in a study of T cell repertoires in cytomegalovirus infection. One entry per CDR3 protein, called by TCRdb with MiXCR from the reads. The repertoire holds approximately 600,000 distinct CDR3 sequences, with almost 40% as singletons. The antigens these receptors bind are not known. This specimen was cultured PBMCs, taken from culture after CMV antigen stimulation. These receptors came from a human donor in good health (CMV status not recorded). Some clones in this sample may be carry-over from other donors' samples.

The chain carries TRBV5-4 and TRBJ2-1, with 11 bases lining up with TRBD2. The CDR3 runs 15 residues. Germline lookup yields CDR1 SGHNT and CDR2 YYREEE (reference sequence). V was pared by 2 bases and J by 7 bases, with 5 bases of the junction left unmatched. CDR3: CASSFLAGGRNEQFF. The CDR3 DNA is TGTGCCAGCAGCTTCTTAGCGGGGGGGCGAAATGAGCAGTTCTTC. Full variable domain (missing parts from reference TRBV5-4 and TRBJ2-1): ETGVTQSPTHLIKTRGQQVTLRCSSQSGHNTVSWYQQALGQGPQFIFQYYREEENGRGNFPPRFSGLQFPNYSSELNVNALELDDSALYLCASSFLAGGRNEQFFGPGTRLTVL.

This clonotype was seen a few times. The chain links TRBV7-2 to TRBJ2-7, with D perhaps matching TRBD2 (6 bases). The germline V gene encodes CDR1 SGHTA and CDR2 FQGNSA. Trimming pared 5 bases from V and 3 bases from J, leaving 11 bases between. This CDR3 is built from 13 residues. The CDR3 nucleotides are TGTGCCAGCAGCACAGGACTAATCTACGAGCAGTACTTC. It yields the protein CASSTGLIYEQYF.

V is TRBV7-2 and J is TRBJ2-7; 11 bases match TRBD2. The junction had 7 bases not matched to a gene; V was cut back by 1 base and J by 8 bases. The CDR3 runs to 15 residues. Germline values: CDR1 SGHTA, CDR2 FQGNSA. The CDR3 spells CASSLGGLAGGKQYF. The CDR3 DNA reads as TGTGCCAGCAGCTTAGGAGGCCTAGCGGGAGGCAAGCAGTACTTC.

This clonotype appeared a single time. The V and J genes are TRBV12-3 or TRBV12-4 and TRBJ2-7; TRBD1 aligns across 8 bases. V lost 3 bases, J lost 6 bases, and 4 bases stayed unmatched. CDR3 length equals 13 residues. CDR3 region: CASSLLQGGEQYF. The CDR3 coding sequence is TGTGCCAGCAGTTTGTTACAGGGGGGCGAGCAGTACTTC.

As for this clonotype: A read error may be the cause here, since a much bigger clone is one base away. Because the CDR3 is missing its conserved closing phenylalanine or tryptophan, this is likely a read error. V gene TRBV7-9 combines with J gene TRBJ2-1; D call uncertain. V lost 5 bases and J 9 bases, leaving 14 bases between the germline ends. The CDR3 consists of 13 residues. Per germline, CDR1 SEHNR and CDR2 FQNEAQ (reference sequence). In DNA form, the CDR3 reads TGTGCCAGCAGCCACCCCCCGGAAGCTGAGCAGTTCTGC. This translates into CASSHPPEAEQFC.

This clonotype was counted between two and nine times. In DNA, the CDR3 is TGTGCCAGCAGTGAGCAGGGGGCGGAGGAGCAGTACTTC. Translating gives CASSEQGAEEQYF. The chain combines TRBV6-1 with TRBJ2-7; 8 bases match TRBD1. V gave up 3 bases and J gave up 7 bases; unmatched junction bases: 5. From germline, CDR1 is MNHNS and CDR2 SASEGT. This CDR3 contains 13 residues.

There are a few counts of this clonotype. The CDR3 DNA reads TGTGCCAGCAGCTTAAGCCCACGGACACTCTACGAGCAGTACTTC. Amino acid sequence: CASSLSPRTLYEQYF. V is TRBV11-2 and J is TRBJ2-7; D is perhaps TRBD1 (5 bases). CDR3 length: 15 amino acids. V was cut by 2 bases and J by 3 bases, with 14 bases left in between. CDR1 is SGHAT, CDR2 FQNNGV, per germline.

The chain recombines TRBV5-4 with TRBJ2-2; D not certain. V lost 6 bases to trimming and J lost 6 bases, with 9 bases between them. Germline CDR1 is SGHNT and CDR2 is YYREEE (reference sequence). The CDR3 is 12 amino acids. CDR3 sequence: CASNYRSGELFF. The CDR3, as DNA: TGTGCCAGCAACTACCGATCCGGGGAGCTGTTTTTT.

The chain uses TRBV5-6 and TRBJ2-1; D remains ambiguous. Trimming pared 4 bases from V and 5 bases from J, leaving 19 bases between. The CDR3 extends over 16 amino acids. The germline CDR1 and CDR2 sequences are SGHDT and YYEEEE. The CDR3 DNA sequence: TGTGCCAGCAGCCATCCCAACAGATTCCAACACAATGAGCAGTTCTTC. Translating gives CASSHPNRFQHNEQFF. The full variable domain, rest sourced from reference TRBV5-6 and TRBJ2-1, is DAGVTQSPTHLIKTRGQQVTLRCSPKSGHDTVSWYQQALGQGPQFIFQYYEEEERQRGNFPDRFSGHQFPNYSSELNVNALLLGDSALYLCASSHPNRFQHNEQFFGPGTRLTVL.

CDR3 residues: CASSRLGGDSGTEAFF. The DNA of the CDR3 is TGTGCCAGCAGCCGCCTGGGAGGCGACAGCGGAACTGAAGCTTTCTTT. The chain joins TRBV4-2 to TRBJ1-1; D might be TRBD1 (5 bases). V lost 4 bases and J 5 bases, leaving 20 bases between the germline ends. There are 16 residues in the CDR3. CDR1 and CDR2 (germline): LGHNA, YNFKEQ.

In its sample, this clonotype was seen a few times. The chain couples TRBV7-2 to TRBJ2-7, with 9 bases that match TRBD2. Germline V gene lookup returns CDR1 SGHTA and CDR2 FQGNSA. This CDR3 contains 16 residues. V lost 5 bases to trimming and J lost 6 bases; unmatched junction nucleotides: 14. The CDR3: CASSPGGAGGIGEQYF. CDR3 DNA sequence: TGTGCCAGCAGCCCGGGAGGGGCGGGAGGGATAGGCGAGCAGTACTTC.

The chain couples TRBV5-4 to TRBJ2-1; a possible D gene is TRBD2 (6 bases). This CDR3 comprises 14 residues. Trimming shortened V by 1 base and J by 7 bases, and 12 bases separated the two germline ends. Germline V gene lookup returns CDR1 SGHNT and CDR2 YYREEE (reference sequence). The CDR3 loop is CASSLITSRNEQFF. The DNA for the CDR3 is TGTGCCAGCAGCTTGATAACTAGCAGAAATGAGCAGTTCTTC.

The chain uses TRBV7-6 and TRBJ2-2; unclear D gene. The CDR3 is made up of 15 amino acids. CDR1 and CDR2 (germline): SGHVS, FNYEAQ. V was trimmed by 5 bases and J by 1 base, leaving 11 bases between them. The CDR3 coding sequence is TGTGCCAGCAGCCCCCGGGTGGGGAACACCGGGGAGCTGTTTTTT. This sequence encodes CASSPRVGNTGELFF.

This clonotype was detected ten times or more. CDR3 loop: CASSYKAYNSPLHF. In DNA, the CDR3 is TGTGCCAGCAGTTACAAGGCCTATAATTCACCCCTCCACTTT. The chain is built from TRBV6-5 and TRBJ1-6; D ambiguous. The ends were cut back, 2 bases at V and 2 bases at J, with 4 bases in the middle. There are 14 residues in the CDR3. Germline V lookup: CDR1 MNHEY, CDR2 SVGAGI.

J is TRBJ1-5 and V is TRBV28; 8 bases map to TRBD1. J lost 2 bases, V lost 2 bases, and 8 bases had no gene match. The CDR3 consists of 17 residues. The germline CDR1 and CDR2 sequences are MDHEN and SYDVKM. DNA of the CDR3: TGTGCCAGCAGTTTACGGGACAGGTATTATCGCAATCAGCCCCAGCATTTT. This gives the protein CASSLRDRYYRNQPQHF.

This clonotype came up a few times. The CDR3 spells CASSQQGWQETQYF. DNA of the CDR3: TGTGCCAGCAGCCAACAGGGTTGGCAAGAGACCCAGTACTTC. This chain connects TRBV7-2 to TRBJ2-5; D possibly corresponds to TRBD1 (6 bases). Germline values: CDR1 SGHTA, CDR2 FQGNSA. The length of the CDR3 is 14 residues. V lost 5 bases to trimming and J lost 2 bases, with 12 bases between them.

This clonotype was counted a few times. CDR3 protein: CASNQQDRRETQYF. The CDR3 nucleotides read TGTGCCAGCAACCAACAGGACAGGCGGGAGACCCAGTACTTC. The chain links TRBV12-3 or TRBV12-4 to TRBJ2-5; 7 nucleotides agree with TRBD1. The CDR3 covers 14 residues. The V gene end was trimmed by 7 bases and the J gene end by 5 bases; junction bases not matched to a gene: 10.

The chain recombines TRBV20-1 with TRBJ2-2; tentative D call: TRBD1 (6 bases). The CDR3 is 16 residues long. Germline V gives CDR1 DFQATT, CDR2 SNEGSKA (reference sequence). Deletions cut 0 bases from V and 0 bases from J, with 11 bases between. The DNA for the CDR3 is TGCAGTGCTAGAGATACACAGGGAACGAACACCGGGGAGCTGTTTTTT. This codes for CSARDTQGTNTGELFF.

The chain links TRBV11-2 to TRBJ2-7; D may be TRBD2 (6 bases). This CDR3 comprises 13 residues. Deletions cut 1 base from V and 6 bases from J, with 10 bases between. Germline-derived CDR1 and CDR2 are SGHAT and FQNNGV. CDR3 residues: CASSLVRAGEQYF. The CDR3 DNA reads as TGTGCCAGCAGCTTAGTACGAGCGGGCGAGCAGTACTTC.

V gene TRBV11-2 combines with J gene TRBJ2-1; 9 bases align to TRBD1. The germline V gene has CDR1 SGHAT and CDR2 FQNNGV. The CDR3 has 14 amino acids. V shed 5 bases and J 8 bases; nucleotides not matched to a gene: 7. The CDR3 DNA is TGTGCCAGCAGCCCCGGGACAGGGTCCTATGAGCAGTTCTTC. Protein sequence: CASSPGTGSYEQFF. Full variable domain (remainder filled in from reference TRBV11-2 and TRBJ2-1): EAGVAQSPRYKIIEKRQSVAFWCNPISGHATLYWYQQILGQGPKLLIQFQNNGVVDDSQLPKDRFSAERLKGVDSTLKIQPAKLEDSAVYLCASSPGTGSYEQFFGPGTRLTVL.

The J gene is TRBJ2-3, the V gene TRBV6-8; tentative D call: TRBD2 (7 bases). This CDR3 is built from 13 residues. V was pared by 8 bases and J by 3 bases, with 12 bases between. Germline assignment: CDR1 MNHGY and CDR2 SAAAGT. CDR3 protein: CASWGGRTDTQYF. DNA for the CDR3: TGTGCCAGCTGGGGGGGGCGGACAGATACGCAGTATTTT.

V gene TRBV7-2 combines with J gene TRBJ2-1; 11 nucleotides agree with TRBD2. The V gene end was trimmed by 6 bases and the J gene end by 4 bases; junction bases not matched to a gene: 5. Germline CDR1 is SGHTA and CDR2 is FQGNSA. This CDR3 region has 15 residues. CDR3 coding DNA: TGTGCCAGCAGTTGGACTAGCGGGCAATACAATGAGCAGTTCTTC. Translating it yields CASSWTSGQYNEQFF.

J is TRBJ1-2 and V is TRBV7-9; the D is unclear. CDR1 is SEHNR, CDR2 FQNEAQ, per germline (reference sequence). Trimming took 4 bases from V and 7 from J, leaving 25 bases between them. CDR3 length: 17 residues. DNA for the CDR3: TGTGCCAGCAGCTCAAGCTTGACTCAGGCCCGAATTAGTGGCTACACCTTC. Protein sequence: CASSSSLTQARISGYTF.

The J gene is TRBJ2-7, the V gene TRBV6-1; D might be TRBD2 (5 bases). Germline loops: CDR1 MNHNS, CDR2 SASEGT. The CDR3 has 13 residues. V was trimmed by 5 bases and J by 2 bases, leaving 10 bases between them. CDR3 in DNA: TGTGCCAGCAGTTATCGGAGGACCTACGAGCAGTACTTC. It yields the protein CASSYRRTYEQYF.

In its sample, this clonotype was seen a few times. The chain couples TRBV2 to TRBJ2-7; D is unclear. Trimming shortened V by 4 bases and J by 1 base, and 8 bases separated the two germline ends. Germline V gives CDR1 SNHLY, CDR2 FYNNEI. The CDR3 runs to 13 residues. CDR3 sequence reads: CASSVGRSYEQYF. The CDR3 DNA reads TGTGCCAGCAGTGTAGGACGGTCCTACGAGCAGTACTTC.

V usage is TRBV20-1 and J usage is TRBJ2-1, with 7 nucleotides matching TRBD2. J was trimmed by 6 bases and V by 4 bases; bases with no gene match: 15. The CDR3 is made up of 16 amino acids. Germline values: CDR1 DFQATT, CDR2 SNEGSKA (reference sequence). The CDR3 is CSAIHRRGSGVNEQFF. DNA for the CDR3: TGCAGTGCTATCCACCGGCGGGGGTCGGGTGTCAATGAGCAGTTCTTC.

The chain is built from TRBV27 and TRBJ2-1; either TRBD1 or TRBD2 may fit D (6 bases each). This CDR3 is 19 amino acids long. The V gene lost 2 bases and the J gene lost 2 bases, with 22 bases spanning the gap. Per germline, CDR1 MNHEY and CDR2 SMNVEV (reference sequence). In nucleotides, the CDR3 is TGTGCCAGCAGTTTAAGGAGGGGGTCGCAGGACCCCGCCTACAATGAGCAGTTCTTC. This sequence encodes CASSLRRGSQDPAYNEQFF.

V and J are TRBV7-2 and TRBJ2-3; D not certain. The CDR3 loop spans 11 amino acids. The germline V gene has CDR1 SGHTA and CDR2 FQGNSA. V lost 10 bases and J lost 5, with 10 bases in between. CDR3 coding DNA: TGTGCCACCCATAAGTTAGATACGCAGTATTTT. Residues: CATHKLDTQYF.